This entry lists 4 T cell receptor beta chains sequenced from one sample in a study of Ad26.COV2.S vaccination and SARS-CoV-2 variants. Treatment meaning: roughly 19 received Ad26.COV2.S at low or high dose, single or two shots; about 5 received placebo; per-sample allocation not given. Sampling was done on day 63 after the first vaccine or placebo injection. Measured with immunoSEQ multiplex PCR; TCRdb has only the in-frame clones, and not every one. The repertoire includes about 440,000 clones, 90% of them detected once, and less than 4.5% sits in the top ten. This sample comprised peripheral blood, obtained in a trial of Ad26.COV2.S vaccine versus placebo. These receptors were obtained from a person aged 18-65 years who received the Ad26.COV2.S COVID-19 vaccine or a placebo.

The CDR3 sequence: CASSGQGSSPAEQYF. In DNA, the CDR3 is TGTGCCAGCAGCGGACAGGGCTCCAGCCCGGCTGAGCAGTACTTC. The chain uses TRBV9 and TRBJ2-7; 7 nucleotides line up with TRBD1. The germline V gene encodes CDR1 SGDLS and CDR2 YYNGEE. Trimming at V came to 3 bases and at J to 7 bases, leaving 13 bases not matched to a gene. The CDR3 sequence is 15 residues long.

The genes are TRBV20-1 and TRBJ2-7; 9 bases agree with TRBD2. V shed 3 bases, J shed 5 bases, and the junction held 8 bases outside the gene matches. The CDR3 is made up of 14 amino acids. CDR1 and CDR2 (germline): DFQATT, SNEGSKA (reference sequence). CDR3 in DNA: TGCAGTGCTAGTCGGAGTAGCGGGAGTGACGAGCAGTACTTC. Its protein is CSASRSSGSDEQYF.

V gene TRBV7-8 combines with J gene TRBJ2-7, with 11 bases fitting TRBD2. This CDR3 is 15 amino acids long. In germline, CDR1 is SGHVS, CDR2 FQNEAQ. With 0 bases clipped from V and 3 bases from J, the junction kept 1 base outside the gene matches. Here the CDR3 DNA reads TGTGCCAGCAGCTTAGCTGGGACTAGCGGCTACGAGCAGTACTTC. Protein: CASSLAGTSGYEQYF.

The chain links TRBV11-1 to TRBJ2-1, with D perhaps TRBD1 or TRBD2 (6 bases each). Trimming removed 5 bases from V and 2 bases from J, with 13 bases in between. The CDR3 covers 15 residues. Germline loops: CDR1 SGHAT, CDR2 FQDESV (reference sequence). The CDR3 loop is CASSPQGRPYNEQFF. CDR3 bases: TGTGCCAGCAGCCCTCAGGGGAGGCCCTACAATGAGCAGTTCTTC.